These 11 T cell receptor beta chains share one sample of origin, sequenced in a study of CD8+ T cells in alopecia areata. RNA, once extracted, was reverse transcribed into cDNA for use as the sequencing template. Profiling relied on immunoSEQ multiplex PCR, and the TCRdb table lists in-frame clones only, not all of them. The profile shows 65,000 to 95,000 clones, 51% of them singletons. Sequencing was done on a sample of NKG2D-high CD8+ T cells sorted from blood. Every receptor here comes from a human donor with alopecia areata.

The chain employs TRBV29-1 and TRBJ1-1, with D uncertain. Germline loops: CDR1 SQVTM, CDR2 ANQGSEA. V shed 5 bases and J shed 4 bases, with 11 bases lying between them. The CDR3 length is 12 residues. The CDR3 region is CSVYVGSTEAFF. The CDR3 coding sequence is TGCAGCGTTTACGTGGGGAGCACTGAAGCTTTCTTT.

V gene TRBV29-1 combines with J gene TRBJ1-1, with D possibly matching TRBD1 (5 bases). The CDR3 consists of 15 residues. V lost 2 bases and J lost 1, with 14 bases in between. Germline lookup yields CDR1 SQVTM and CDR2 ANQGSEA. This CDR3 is CSVEYVRGENTEAFF. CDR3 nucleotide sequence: TGCAGCGTTGAATACGTGAGAGGGGAGAACACTGAAGCTTTCTTT.

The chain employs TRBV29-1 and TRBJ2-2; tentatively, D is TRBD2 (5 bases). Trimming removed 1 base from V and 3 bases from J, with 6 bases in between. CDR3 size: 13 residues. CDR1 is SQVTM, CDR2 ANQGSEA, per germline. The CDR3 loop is CSVEGTDTGELFF. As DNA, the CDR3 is TGCAGCGTTGAAGGGACTGACACCGGGGAGCTGTTTTTT.

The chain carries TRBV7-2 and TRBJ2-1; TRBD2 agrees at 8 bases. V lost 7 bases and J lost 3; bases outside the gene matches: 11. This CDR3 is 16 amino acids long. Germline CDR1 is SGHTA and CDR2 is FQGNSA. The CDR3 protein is CASNTPGGRSYNEQFF. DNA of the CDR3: TGTGCCAGCAACACCCCTGGCGGGAGGAGCTACAATGAGCAGTTCTTC. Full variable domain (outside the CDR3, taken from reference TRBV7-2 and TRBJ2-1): GAGVSQSPSNKVTEKGKDVELRCDPISGHTALYWYRQSLGQGLEFLIYFQGNSAPDKSGLPSDRFSAERTGGSVSTLTIQRTQQEDSAVYLCASNTPGGRSYNEQFFGPGTRLTVL.

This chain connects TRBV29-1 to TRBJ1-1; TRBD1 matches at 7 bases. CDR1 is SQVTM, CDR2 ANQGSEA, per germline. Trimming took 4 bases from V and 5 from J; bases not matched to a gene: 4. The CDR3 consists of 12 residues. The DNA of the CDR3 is TGCAGCGTTGGAGGGGGCCAGACTGAAGCTTTCTTT. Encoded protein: CSVGGGQTEAFF.

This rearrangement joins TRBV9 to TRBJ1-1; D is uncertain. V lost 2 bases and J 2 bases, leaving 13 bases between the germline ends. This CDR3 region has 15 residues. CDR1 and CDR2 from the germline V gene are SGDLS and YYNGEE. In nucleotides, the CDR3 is TGTGCCAGCAGCGTTCCCTCCGACGGCAACACTGAAGCTTTCTTT. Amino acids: CASSVPSDGNTEAFF.

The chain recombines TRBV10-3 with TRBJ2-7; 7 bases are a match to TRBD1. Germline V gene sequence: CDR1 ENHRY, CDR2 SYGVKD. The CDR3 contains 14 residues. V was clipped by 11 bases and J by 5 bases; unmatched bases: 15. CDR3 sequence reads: CASRGEGAFDEQYF. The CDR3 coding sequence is TGTGCCTCCAGGGGAGAGGGGGCCTTTGACGAGCAGTACTTC.

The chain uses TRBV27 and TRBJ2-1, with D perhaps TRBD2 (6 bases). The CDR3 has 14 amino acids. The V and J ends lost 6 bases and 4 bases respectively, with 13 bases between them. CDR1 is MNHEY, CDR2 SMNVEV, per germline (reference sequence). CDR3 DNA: TGTGCCAGCAGCCCCGGGGACTTTTACAATGAGCAGTTCTTC. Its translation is CASSPGDFYNEQFF.

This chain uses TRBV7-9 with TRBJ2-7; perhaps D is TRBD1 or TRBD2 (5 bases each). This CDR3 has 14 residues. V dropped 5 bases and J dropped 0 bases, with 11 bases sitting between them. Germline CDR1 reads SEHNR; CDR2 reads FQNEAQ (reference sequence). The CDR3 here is CASSRWDDSYEQYF. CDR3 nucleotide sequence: TGTGCCAGCAGCAGATGGGACGACTCCTACGAGCAGTACTTC.

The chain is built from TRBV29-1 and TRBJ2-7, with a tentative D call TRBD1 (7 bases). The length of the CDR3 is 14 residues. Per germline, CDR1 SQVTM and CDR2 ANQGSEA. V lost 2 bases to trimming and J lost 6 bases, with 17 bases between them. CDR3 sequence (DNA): TGCAGCGTTGAACCACCAACGGAGGGGGCCGAGCAGTACTTC. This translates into CSVEPPTEGAEQYF.

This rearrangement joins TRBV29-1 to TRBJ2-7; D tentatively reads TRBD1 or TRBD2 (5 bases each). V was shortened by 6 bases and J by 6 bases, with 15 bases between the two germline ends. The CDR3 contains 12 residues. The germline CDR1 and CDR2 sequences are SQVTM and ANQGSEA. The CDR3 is CSVGPRVGEQYF. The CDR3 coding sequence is TGCAGCGTGGGACCCAGGGTCGGCGAGCAGTACTTC.